This T cell receptor beta chain was recovered during a study of regulatory T cells in long-lasting Graves disease. As for time point: persistent/refractory GD, antithyroid drugs over 5 years with positive TRAb. Preparation of the TCR library used RNA extracted from PBMCs. Study observations and caveats: Comparison showed that persistent patients shared more public clonotypes (roughly 2,500) than new patients (966).

The CDR3 loop spans 14 amino acids. Germline V gives CDR1 MNHNS, CDR2 SASEGT. V lost 5 bases and J lost 7; bases outside the gene matches: 7. Combining iRepertoire HTBI primers with Arm-PCR of CDR3 regions, the authors built TCR beta libraries. In the authors' workflow: Segment identification across samples yielded 60 or so TRBV and around 13 TRBJ segments. TCRdb recomputed calls from the multiplex PCR reads with MiXCR, one row per CDR3 protein. TCRdb assigned the V and J calls; the authors' analysis was not used. Of a few hundred thousand distinct CDR3 sequences in the sample, about 25% were seen once. This clonotype was counted between two and nine times. The target antigen is unknown.

The chain carries TRBV6-1 and TRBJ1-1; TRBD1 aligns across 10 bases. The material was peripheral blood mononuclear cells (PBMCs), obtained when the disease was refractory, from a patient treated with antithyroid drugs. This receptor was taken from a female donor with Graves disease. The CDR3 nucleotides read TGTGCCAGCAGTAAATTGGGACAGGGGATTGAAGCTTTCTTT. Its protein product is CASSKLGQGIEAFF.